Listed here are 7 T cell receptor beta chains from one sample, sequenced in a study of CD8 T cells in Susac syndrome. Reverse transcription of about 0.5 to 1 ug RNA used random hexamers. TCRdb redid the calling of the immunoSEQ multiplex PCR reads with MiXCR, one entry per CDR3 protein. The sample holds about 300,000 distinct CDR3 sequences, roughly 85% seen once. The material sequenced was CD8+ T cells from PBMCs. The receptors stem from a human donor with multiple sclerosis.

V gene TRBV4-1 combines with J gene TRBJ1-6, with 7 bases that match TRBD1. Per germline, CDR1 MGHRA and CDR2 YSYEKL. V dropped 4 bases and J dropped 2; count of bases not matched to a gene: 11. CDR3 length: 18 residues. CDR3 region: CASSPHVVGGAYNSPLHF. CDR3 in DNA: TGCGCCAGCAGCCCCCATGTGGTAGGGGGCGCCTATAATTCACCCCTCCACTTT.

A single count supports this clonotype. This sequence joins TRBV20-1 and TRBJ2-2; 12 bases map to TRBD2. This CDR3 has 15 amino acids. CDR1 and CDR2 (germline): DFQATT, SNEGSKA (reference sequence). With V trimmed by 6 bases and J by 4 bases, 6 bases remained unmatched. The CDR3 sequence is CSAATSGRATGELFF. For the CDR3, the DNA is TGCAGTGCCGCGACTAGCGGGAGAGCCACCGGGGAGCTGTTTTTT.

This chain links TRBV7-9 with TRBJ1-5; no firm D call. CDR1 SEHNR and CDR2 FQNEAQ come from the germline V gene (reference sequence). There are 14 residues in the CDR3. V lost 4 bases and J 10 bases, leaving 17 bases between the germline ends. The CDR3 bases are TGTGCCAGCAGCTCGTCGGAGGGAAGCGGACCCCAGCATTTT. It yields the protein CASSSSEGSGPQHF.

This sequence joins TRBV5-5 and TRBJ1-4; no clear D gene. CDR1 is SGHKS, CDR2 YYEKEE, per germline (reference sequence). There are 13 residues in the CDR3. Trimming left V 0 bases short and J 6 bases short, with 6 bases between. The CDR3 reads CASSLASDEKLFF. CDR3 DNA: TGTGCCAGCAGCTTGGCCTCGGATGAAAAACTGTTTTTT.

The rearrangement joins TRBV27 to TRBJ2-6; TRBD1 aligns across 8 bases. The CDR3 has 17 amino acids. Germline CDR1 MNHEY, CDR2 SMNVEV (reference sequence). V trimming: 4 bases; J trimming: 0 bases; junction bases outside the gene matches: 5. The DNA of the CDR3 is TGTGCCAGCAGTTCGGGGACAGGAATCTCTGGGGCCAACGTCCTGACTTTC. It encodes CASSSGTGISGANVLTF.

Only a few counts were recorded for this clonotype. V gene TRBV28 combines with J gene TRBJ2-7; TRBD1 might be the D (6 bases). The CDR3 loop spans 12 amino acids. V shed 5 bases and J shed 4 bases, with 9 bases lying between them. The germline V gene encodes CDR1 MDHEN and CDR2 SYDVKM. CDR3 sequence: CASSEQGYEQYF. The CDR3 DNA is TGTGCCAGCAGTGAACAGGGTTACGAGCAGTACTTC.

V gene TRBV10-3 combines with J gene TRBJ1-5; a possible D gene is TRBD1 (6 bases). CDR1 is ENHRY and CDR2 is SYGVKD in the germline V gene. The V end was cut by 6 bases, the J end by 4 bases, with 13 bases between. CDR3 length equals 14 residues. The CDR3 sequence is CAISEDSPNQPQHF. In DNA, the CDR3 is TGTGCCATCAGCGAGGACAGCCCTAATCAGCCCCAGCATTTT.